This TCR beta chain was documented in a study of cytomegalovirus exposure and HLA in healthy donors. Broader study findings: About 87% or about 30% of the time was how often most TCR beta V segments were productive, according to an earlier analysis. Immune exposure data for these donors was limited to CMV serostatus. CMV antigen specificity of three CMV-associated chains was confirmed in vitro.

60 Vbeta and 13 Jbeta primers were used in PCR. Some clones are missing from TCRdb's copy, which holds only in-frame ones; the method was immunoSEQ multiplex PCR. The listing contains roughly 50,000 clones. As for this clone: The antigen remains unidentified.

The clonotype originates from a male donor in good health and CMV-seropositive. Sample: PBMCs.

The CDR3 bases are TGCGCCAGCAGTGAGCGGCGGGAGACCCAGTACTTC. Translation: CASSERRETQYF. This chain connects TRBV10-2 to TRBJ2-5, with D unclear. Germline assignment: CDR1 WSHSY and CDR2 SAAADI. This CDR3 has 12 amino acids. Trimming removed 2 bases at V and 5 bases at J, with 6 bases between.